This TCR beta chain was recorded in a study of T-cell memory formation after mild COVID-19 (dated by TCRdb to about 2021). Concerning the study at large: Most TCR sequence clusters were specific to one of the two donors. The cohort comprised two young, previously healthy adult volunteers, one female and one male. In a couple of donors, T-cell clones that expanded and contracted after mild COVID-19 were followed by sequencing TCRalpha and TCRbeta repertoires longitudinally. General study outcomes and caveats: Clones contracting from day 15 to 85 had balanced CD4/CD8 phenotypes, while a second wave expanding from day 15 to 37 was biased towards CD4+. The study covered only a couple of mild cases, and larger cohorts including severe cases with pre-infection samples were considered necessary. Contracting CD4+ clones appeared mostly in the CM and EM memory subsets, whereas CD8+ clones were enriched in EMRA. The detection of some responding clones in pre-infection memory suggests that pre-existing cross-reactive memory T cells joined the SARS-CoV-2 response. SARS-CoV-2 specificity of the second-wave clones peaking on day 37 was not confirmed.

Ficoll-Paque density gradient centrifugation was used to isolate PBMCs. This sample was sequenced with an Illumina NovaSeq 6000. cDNA libraries for TCRalpha and TCRbeta were prepared by 5'RACE using constant-segment primers, with sample barcodes and unique molecular identifiers added. RNA was extracted from every sample with Trizol reagent. Library amplification was performed in two PCR steps, and a second sample barcode and Illumina TruSeq adapters were introduced in the second step. The libraries were sequenced on an Illumina NovaSeq using 2 x 150 bp paired-end reads. The source study handled its data this way. Reads were demultiplexed and collapsed into UMI-guided consensus sequences with migec v1.2.7. Using mixcr v2.1.11, UMI consensuses were aligned to TRA and TRB V and J templates and then assembled into clonotypes. A clonotype was counted as expanded or contracted only if both edgeR and NoisET called the change significant, with noise models trained on biological replicates. edgeR calls used a false discovery rate-adjusted p below 0.01 and a log2 fold-change threshold of 1. As an exploratory analysis of dynamics, PCA with hierarchical clustering was applied to max-normalized trajectories of the 1000 most abundant clonotypes. Separately sequenced CD4+ and CD8+ repertoires were used to assign a CD4 or CD8 phenotype to each responding clone. TCRdb itself trimmed the public reads at Q25 with fastp, ran MiXCR and retained productive beta chains. A single entry per CDR3 protein holds the most common genes and DNA from its merged rows. The V and J calls come from TCRdb's annotation, not from the publication. Present in this sample are 150,000 to 200,000 distinct CDR3 sequences, 13% to 15% of which were seen just once. The ten largest clones capture about 14% of the sample.

The sample holds a few counts of this clonotype. Its recognized antigen is unknown. No much larger clonotype is one base removed from it; base qualities were not supplied. As encoded in the germline V gene (reference sequence), CDR1 is SEHNR while CDR2 is FQNEAQ. Trimming costs V 5 bases and J 7 bases, and their ends lie 20 bases apart. The CDR3, from cysteine to phenylalanine, totals 15 residues. This entry keeps only the CDR3 DNA: 45 bases, framed from base 1. The sample comprised PBMCs or a T cell subset sorted from them (not recorded which). This sequence was found in an adult woman who had mild COVID-19 (a few samples of this study predate the infection). The sample titles of this study are shuffled in the database, so cell type and time point are left out; the donor was told from shared clones. The rearrangement joined TRBV7-9 to TRBJ2-5; the D gene could be TRBD1 or TRBD2, each one agreeing over 5 bases. The sequence in DNA is TGTGCCAGCAGCCCCCGGGACCGAGCGAGTGGGACCCAGTACTTC. This is translated as CASSPRDRASGTQYF.